Listed here are 9 T cell receptor beta chains from one sample, sequenced in a study of OX40 agonist ivuxolimab in advanced cancers. Data came from immunoSEQ multiplex PCR; TCRdb stores just in-frame clones and leaves some out. The sample has 20,000 to 25,000 clones, 88% seen once. Material: CD4+ or CD8+ T cells sorted from blood, obtained in a trial of the OX40 agonist ivuxolimab. Receptor source: an adult with an advanced solid tumor such as melanoma, head and neck, liver or kidney cancer.

The V gene is TRBV18, the J gene TRBJ2-1; the D is unclear. Deletions cut 3 bases from V and 7 bases from J, with 13 bases between. The CDR3 totals 14 residues. The V gene's germline CDR1 is KGHSH and CDR2 LQKENI. CDR3 sequence: CASSPIGERNEQFF. As DNA, the CDR3 is TGTGCCAGCTCACCGATTGGAGAAAGGAATGAGCAGTTCTTC.

V and J are TRBV5-5 and TRBJ2-5; D assignment may be TRBD1 or TRBD2 (5 bases each). CDR3 length: 14 amino acids. V gave up 0 bases and J gave up 2 bases, with 8 bases separating them. CDR1 SGHKS and CDR2 YYEKEE come from the germline V gene (reference sequence). CDR3 coding DNA: TGTGCCAGCAGCTTGGAGTGGGGGCAAGAGACCCAGTACTTC. Protein: CASSLEWGQETQYF.

Here the CDR3 reads CASSPPSGSSYEQYF. The CDR3 nucleotides read TGTGCCAGCTCACCGCCTAGCGGGAGCTCCTACGAGCAGTACTTC. This rearrangement joins TRBV18 to TRBJ2-7; TRBD2 matches 10 bases. Unmatched junction bases numbered 2, after V lost 3 bases and J lost 0 bases. This CDR3 is 15 amino acids long. Looked up from germline, CDR1 is KGHSH and CDR2 is LQKENI.

The chain couples TRBV30 to TRBJ2-5; 7 bases line up with TRBD2. The V and J ends lost 3 bases and 5 bases, in that order; junction bases with no gene match: 3. From germline, CDR1 is GTSNPN and CDR2 SVGIG (reference sequence). The CDR3 consists of 12 residues. The CDR3 protein is CAWRMGGETQYF. The CDR3, as DNA: TGTGCCTGGAGGATGGGGGGGGAGACCCAGTACTTC.

V is TRBV6-1 and J is TRBJ1-4; D is unclear. CDR3 length: 14 residues. Germline CDR1 MNHNS, CDR2 SASEGT. Trimming removed 6 bases at V and 0 bases at J, with 8 bases between. The CDR3 DNA is TGTGCCAGCAGGGTGGGTTCAACTAATGAAAAACTGTTTTTT. Translating gives CASRVGSTNEKLFF.

The rearrangement joins TRBV7-9 to TRBJ2-2, with TRBD2 matching 12 bases. This CDR3 region has 17 residues. CDR1 is SEHNR, CDR2 FQNEAQ, per germline (reference sequence). V was pared by 5 bases and J by 6 bases, with 10 bases of the junction left unmatched. CDR3 residues: CASSPASGRAMSGELFF. DNA for the CDR3: TGTGCCAGCAGCCCCGCTAGCGGGAGGGCCATGTCCGGGGAGCTGTTTTTT.

This chain links TRBV10-3 with TRBJ1-1; possibly TRBD1 for D (5 bases). The CDR3 is made up of 13 amino acids. Germline CDR1 reads ENHRY; CDR2 reads SYGVKD. The germline V and J ends were trimmed by 3 bases and 7 bases, with 12 bases remaining between them. The CDR3 region is CAISEDSRVEAFF. The DNA of the CDR3 is TGTGCCATCAGTGAAGACAGCCGTGTTGAAGCTTTCTTT.

The chain joins TRBV6-5 to TRBJ2-7; TRBD2 agrees at 14 bases. The CDR3 is 16 residues long. V lost 2 bases and J lost 2; bases outside the gene matches: 2. CDR1 is MNHEY, CDR2 SVGAGI, per germline. CDR3 DNA: TGTGCCAGCAGTTACACGGGACTAGCGGGAGCCTACGAGCAGTACTTC. It encodes CASSYTGLAGAYEQYF.

The chain uses TRBV30 and TRBJ1-1; D not certain. The germline CDR1 and CDR2 sequences are GTSNPN and SVGIG (reference sequence). The V end lost 3 bases, the J end lost 0 bases, and 11 bases lay between the germline ends. This CDR3 contains 14 residues. The CDR3 region is CAWSPTPLNTEAFF. The CDR3 nucleotides read TGTGCCTGGAGCCCCACGCCTTTGAACACTGAAGCTTTCTTT.